What follows are 7 T cell receptor beta chains derived from one specimen sequenced in a study of T cells in women clearing cervical HPV infection. Generated by immunoSEQ multiplex PCR, the TCRdb table keeps only in-frame clones and is missing some. The sample table sets out about 20,000 clones. The sequenced material came from blood buffy coat. These receptors were collected from a woman aged 18 to 69 with a cervical HPV16 infection that either progressed to CIN3+ or cleared (not recorded which).

Turning to this clone: The read ends 3 residues shy of where the CDR3 ends; the end is completed using the germline J gene. V usage is TRBV7-3 and J usage is TRBJ2-3; TRBD2 aligns across 12 bases. The germline CDR1 and CDR2 sequences are SGHTA and FQGTGA. The CDR3 spans 16 residues. The DNA read from the CDR3 is TGTGCCAGCAGCTCCACCCTAGCGGGGGGGCTTGAGACG. It codes for CASSSTLAGGLET. Given in full, the CDR3 is CASSSTLAGGLETQYF.

A word on this clone: The read ends 3 residues before the CDR3 terminus; that terminus is restored from the germline J gene. The rearrangement links TRBV30 to TRBJ1-5, with TRBD1 matching over 9 bases. The CDR3 runs to 13 residues. With 3 bases clipped from V and 7 bases from J, the junction kept 4 bases outside the gene matches. The germline V gene has CDR1 GTSNPN and CDR2 SVGIG (reference sequence). CDR3 residues: CAWSGQGQQPQHF. Incomplete CDR3 DNA: TGTGCCTGGAGCGGACAGGGGCAACAGCCC.

To note about this clone: The CDR3 end falls 3 residues outside the read, so it is completed with the germline J gene. The chain is built from TRBV5-1 and TRBJ2-1; maybe TRBD2 (6 bases). The CDR3 extends over 14 amino acids. Trimming cost V 4 bases and J 6 bases, with 14 bases left between them. Germline CDR1 and CDR2: SGHRS and YFSETQ. The CDR3 region is CASSTRGGANEQFF. CDR3 bases read: TGCGCCAGCAGCACCCGAGGCGGGGCCAATGAG.

Regarding this clone: The read ends 3 residues before the CDR3 terminus; that terminus is restored from the germline J gene. The chain employs TRBV4-1 and TRBJ2-5; 7 positions agree with TRBD1. Unmatched junction bases numbered 9, after V lost 4 bases and J lost 1 base. The CDR3 loop spans 16 amino acids. In germline, CDR1 is MGHRA, CDR2 YSYEKL. The CDR3 here is CASSPGTVLFQETQYF. CDR3 DNA, as far as it was read: TGCGCCAGCAGCCCCGGGACAGTTTTATTCCAAGAGACC.

On this clone itself: The CDR3 is cut off 3 residues early in the read; its end comes from the germline J gene. The genes are TRBV29-1 and TRBJ2-7; 7 bases align to TRBD1. V lost 4 bases, J lost 0 bases, and 6 bases stayed unmatched. The CDR3 length is 14 residues. CDR1 SQVTM and CDR2 ANQGSEA come from the germline V gene. The DNA read from the CDR3 is TGCAGCGTTGTGACGACAGGGACCTCCTACGAG. Its protein product is CSVVTTGTSYE. The complete CDR3 protein is CSVVTTGTSYEQYF.

A word on this clone: From the germline J gene comes the end of the CDR3, since the read stops 3 residues before it. V and J are TRBV5-1 and TRBJ1-5, with unresolved D. The germline V gene encodes CDR1 SGHRS and CDR2 YFSETQ. Deletions cut 2 bases from V and 0 bases from J, with 9 bases between. This CDR3 region has 15 residues. The CDR3: CASSLGGISNQPQHF. The part of the CDR3 DNA that was read is TGCGCCAGCAGCTTAGGCGGAATTAGCAATCAGCCC.

With regard to this clone: The CDR3 end is not reached by the read, which stops 3 residues before it; the germline J gene fills it in. V and J are TRBV2 and TRBJ1-2; 8 nucleotides line up with TRBD1. The CDR3 totals 15 residues. Per germline, CDR1 SNHLY and CDR2 FYNNEI. The DNA read from the CDR3 is TGTGCCAGCAGTTTTGACAGGGGAGCTGGAGATGAC. Translating it yields CASSFDRGAGDD. The complete CDR3 sequence is CASSFDRGAGDDYTF.